A single sample is the source of the 15 T cell receptor beta chains below, sequenced in a study of T cell responses to AZD1222 COVID-19 vaccine (dated by TCRdb to about 2021). The method was the immunoSEQ multiplex PCR assay. Not all clones reach the TCRdb copy of this immuneACCESS table, which keeps in-frame sequences only. Checked studies attribute under half of the gap to unresolved V genes and leave the rest unexplained. The sample table contains 120,000 or so clones; only one count was recorded for roughly nine tenths of them. The top ten hold roughly a quarter of the sample. What this sample's time point label stands for: baseline before first vaccination. Sequenced here: peripheral blood, sampled on day 0 of AZD1222 vaccination. The receptors originated from an adult in good health.

The chain links TRBV18 to TRBJ1-2; no firm D call. The ends were cut back, 5 bases at V and 7 bases at J, with 14 bases in the middle. The CDR3 is made up of 13 amino acids. Per germline, CDR1 KGHSH and CDR2 LQKENI. CDR3 bases: TGTGCCAGCTCATCCGGTGGGGTTAGTGGCTACACCTTC. Residues: CASSSGGVSGYTF.

The chain carries TRBV18 and TRBJ1-3, with D hard to call. The V end was cut by 3 bases, the J end by 0 bases, with 9 bases between. Germline V gene data show CDR1 as KGHSH and CDR2 as LQKENI. This CDR3 comprises 15 residues. CDR3 loop: CASSPLEGSGNTIYF. Written as DNA, the CDR3 is TGTGCCAGCTCACCTCTAGAGGGCTCTGGAAACACCATATATTTT.

V usage is TRBV29-1 and J usage is TRBJ1-2, with 7 bases lining up with TRBD1. This CDR3 comprises 13 residues. CDR1 and CDR2 from the germline V gene are SQVTM and ANQGSEA. J was trimmed by 4 bases and V by 3 bases; bases with no gene match: 5. CDR3 coding DNA: TGCAGCGTTGATAGCCAGGGGGGCTATGGCTACACCTTC. It codes for CSVDSQGGYGYTF.

The chain joins TRBV12-3 or TRBV12-4 to TRBJ1-4, with D unclear. V was cut by 5 bases and J by 13 bases, with 14 bases left in between. The CDR3 contains 12 residues. CDR3 DNA sequence: TGTGCCAGCAGTCCCTGGACTGCCGGACTGTTTTTT. It encodes CASSPWTAGLFF.

The gene calls are TRBV11-2 and TRBJ1-6; 7 bases line up with TRBD1. Germline V gene sequence: CDR1 SGHAT, CDR2 FQNNGV. Losses at the gene ends were 1 base for V and 9 bases for J; bases not matched to a gene: 6. The CDR3 length is 15 residues. The CDR3 DNA is TGTGCCAGCAGCTTAGGGGCCAGGGGGGGTTCACCCCTCCACTTT. Translating gives CASSLGARGGSPLHF.

The rearrangement links TRBV4-2 to TRBJ2-7; 7 bases match TRBD2. The CDR3 spans 16 residues. Germline V lookup: CDR1 LGHNA, CDR2 YNFKEQ. Losses at the gene ends were 3 bases for V and 1 base for J; bases not matched to a gene: 9. The CDR3 sequence is CASSHGEAGESYEQYF. CDR3 nucleotides: TGTGCCAGCAGCCACGGGGAGGCGGGAGAGTCCTACGAGCAGTACTTC.

This chain joins TRBV29-1 and TRBJ1-1; tentatively, D is TRBD1 (5 bases). CDR3 length: 11 residues. Germline V gene sequence: CDR1 SQVTM, CDR2 ANQGSEA. Between the trimmed V and J ends, which lost 4 bases and 7 bases, there was a span of 10 bases. The CDR3 reads CSVGGASEAFF. CDR3 nucleotides: TGCAGCGTTGGAGGGGCGAGTGAAGCTTTCTTT.

The sample holds a few counts of this clone. The gene calls are TRBV7-9 and TRBJ1-2; 8 bases match TRBD1. CDR3 length: 14 amino acids. Germline loops: CDR1 SEHNR, CDR2 FQNEAQ (reference sequence). Trimming at V came to 1 base and at J to 4 bases, leaving 2 bases not matched to a gene. The CDR3 loop reads CASSLGTGTYGYTF. The DNA of the CDR3 is TGTGCCAGCAGCTTAGGGACAGGGACCTATGGCTACACCTTC.

This chain uses TRBV29-1 with TRBJ2-2; 9 bases map to TRBD1. CDR1 is SQVTM and CDR2 is ANQGSEA in the germline V gene. Trimming took 6 bases from V and 7 from J; bases not matched to a gene: 6. The CDR3 has 13 residues. The CDR3 is CSVAGTGNGELFF. Here the CDR3 DNA reads TGCAGCGTCGCCGGGACAGGGAACGGGGAGCTGTTTTTT.

The chain uses TRBV6-5 and TRBJ1-6; TRBD1 matches at 7 bases. This CDR3 is built from 14 residues. Germline V CDR1 and CDR2: MNHEY, SVGAGI. After removal of 7 bases from V and 7 bases from J, the junction contained 7 bases not matched to a gene. CDR3 sequence: CASTDDRANSPLHF. DNA for the CDR3: TGTGCCAGCACCGACGACAGGGCCAATTCACCCCTCCACTTT.

The CDR3, as DNA: TGTGCCAGCAGCTTAGGGGACAGTCCATTAGGGAATGAGCAGTTCTTC. It translates to CASSLGDSPLGNEQFF. The chain is built from TRBV5-6 and TRBJ2-1, with TRBD1 identical over 7 bases. Germline lookup yields CDR1 SGHDT and CDR2 YYEEEE. The ends lost 2 bases at V and 7 bases at J; junction bases unmatched: 12. The CDR3 has 16 amino acids. The variable domain in full, with the rest retrieved from reference TRBV5-6 and TRBJ2-1, is DAGVTQSPTHLIKTRGQQVTLRCSPKSGHDTVSWYQQALGQGPQFIFQYYEEEERQRGNFPDRFSGHQFPNYSSELNVNALLLGDSALYLCASSLGDSPLGNEQFFGPGTRLTVL.

This clone showed up just once. The rearrangement uses TRBV6-5 and TRBJ2-1, with 10 bases fitting TRBD2. CDR1 is MNHEY and CDR2 is SVGAGI in the germline V gene. V was clipped by 0 bases and J by 13 bases; unmatched bases: 6. The CDR3 has 14 residues. The CDR3 sequence is CASSYSSGRAGQFF. Written as DNA, the CDR3 is TGTGCCAGCAGTTACTCAAGCGGGAGGGCTGGACAGTTCTTC.

The chain links TRBV7-2 to TRBJ2-1, with TRBD1 as a possible D gene (6 bases). This CDR3 region has 16 residues. V was pared by 5 bases and J by 8 bases, with 22 bases between. Looked up from germline, CDR1 is SGHTA and CDR2 is FQGNSA. In DNA form, the CDR3 reads TGTGCCAGCAGCATGACCAGGGGCTCCATTGTGGATGAGCAGTTCTTC. It specifies CASSMTRGSIVDEQFF.

The rearrangement links TRBV5-1 to TRBJ1-5; tentatively, D is TRBD1 (5 bases). Trimming cost V 3 bases and J 7 bases, with 11 bases left between them. The CDR3 extends over 13 amino acids. In germline, CDR1 is SGHRS, CDR2 YFSETQ. Here the CDR3 reads CASSSSQGQPQHF. The CDR3 DNA sequence: TGCGCCAGCAGCTCCAGCCAGGGACAGCCCCAGCATTTT.

The chain couples TRBV6-5 to TRBJ1-6; D call uncertain. This CDR3 has 15 residues. Germline CDR1 reads MNHEY; CDR2 reads SVGAGI. Trimming took off 0 bases at V and 5 bases at J, with 8 bases between the two ends. CDR3 residues: CASSYSWQDNSPLHF. For the CDR3, the DNA is TGTGCCAGCAGTTACTCGTGGCAGGATAATTCACCCCTCCACTTT.